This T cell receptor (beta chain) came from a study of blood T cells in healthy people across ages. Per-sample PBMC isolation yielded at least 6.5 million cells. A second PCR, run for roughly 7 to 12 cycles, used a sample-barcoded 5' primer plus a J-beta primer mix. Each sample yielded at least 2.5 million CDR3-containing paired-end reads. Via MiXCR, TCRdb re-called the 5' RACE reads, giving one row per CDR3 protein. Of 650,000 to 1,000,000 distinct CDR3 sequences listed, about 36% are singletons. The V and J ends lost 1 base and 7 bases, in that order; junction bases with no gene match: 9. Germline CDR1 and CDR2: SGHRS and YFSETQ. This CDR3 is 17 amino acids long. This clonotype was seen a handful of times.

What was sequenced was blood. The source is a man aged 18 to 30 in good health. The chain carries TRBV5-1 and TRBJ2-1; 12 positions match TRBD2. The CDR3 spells CASSLSRPSGGENEQFF. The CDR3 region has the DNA TGCGCCAGCAGCTTGTCTCGTCCTAGCGGGGGGGAAAATGAGCAGTTCTTC.